This TCR beta chain was observed in a study of cytomegalovirus exposure and HLA in healthy donors. Study-level findings and limits: Later on, an analysis tied about 17,000 TCR beta sequences to HLA alleles at 0.05 false discovery rate.

Details on this clone: No antigen is known for it. Distinct nucleotide sequences in the sample also encode this CDR3.

Primers: 60 Vbeta forward and 13 Jbeta reverse. TCRdb's table, derived via immunoSEQ multiplex PCR, lists solely in-frame clones and lacks some. The table lists about 120,000 clones, roughly 70% of them singletons. Trimming removed 6 bases from V and 2 bases from J, with 13 bases in between. The CDR3 is 13 residues long. Germline loops: CDR1 SQVTM, CDR2 ANQGSEA. The TCR was taken from a woman aged 18-29 years in good health and CMV-seronegative. The specimen sequenced was PBMCs. The chain is built from TRBV29-1 and TRBJ1-2, with D maybe TRBD1 (6 bases). CDR3 sequence reads: CSVETGSNYGYTF. In nucleotides, the CDR3 is TGCAGCGTGGAGACAGGTTCCAACTATGGCTACACCTTC.